Shown below are 10 T cell receptor beta chains from a single sample sequenced in a study of cytomegalovirus exposure and HLA in healthy donors (TCRdb year 2017). The library came from the immunoSEQ multiplex PCR assay. This is the immuneACCESS table as TCRdb keeps it, with only in-frame sequences that have V and J called. A part of the clones is gone; compared with another copy, unresolved V genes explain less than half, and the rest is unexplained. Recorded for this sample are around 160,000 clones; about 89% of them occurred a single time. The top ten hold over 2.5% of the sample. Sequences were obtained from PBMCs. These receptors all come from a woman between 18 and 30 years old in good health and CMV-seropositive.

V and J are TRBV11-2 and TRBJ1-1; possibly TRBD1 for D (6 bases). This CDR3 contains 13 residues. CDR1 and CDR2 (germline): SGHAT, FQNNGV. V was pared by 5 bases and J by 8 bases, with 15 bases between. The CDR3 sequence: CASSTPGTSEAFF. CDR3 sequence (DNA): TGTGCCAGCAGCACCCCCGGGACATCAGAAGCTTTCTTT.

V gene TRBV5-4 combines with J gene TRBJ2-1; 14 nucleotides align to TRBD2. J lost 10 bases, V lost 4 bases, and 10 bases had no gene match. Germline assignment: CDR1 SGHNT and CDR2 YYREEE (reference sequence). This CDR3 has 16 residues. CDR3 bases: TGTGCCAGCAGCCTGACGACTAGCGGGGGGGCCCGGGAGCAGTTCTTC. This sequence encodes CASSLTTSGGAREQFF.

J is TRBJ1-2 and V is TRBV2; TRBD1 might be the D (6 bases). This CDR3 is 12 amino acids long. V lost 8 bases to trimming and J lost 5 bases, with 12 bases between them. From germline, CDR1 is SNHLY and CDR2 FYNNEI. CDR3 coding DNA: TGTGCCAGCGGACAGCCCACTTATGGCTACACCTTC. It translates to CASGQPTYGYTF.

The chain links TRBV6-6 to TRBJ1-1; D uncertain. Germline CDR1 reads MNHNY; CDR2 reads SVGAGI (reference sequence). CDR3 length equals 15 residues. V shed 2 bases and J shed 4 bases, with 14 bases lying between them. CDR3 sequence reads: CASSYRALEATEAFF. As DNA, the CDR3 is TGTGCCAGCAGTTACCGGGCGTTGGAGGCCACTGAAGCTTTCTTT.

V and J are TRBV4-2 and TRBJ2-3; TRBD2 agrees at 10 bases. J was trimmed by 3 bases and V by 1 base; bases with no gene match: 4. The CDR3 is made up of 16 amino acids. Germline CDR1 and CDR2: LGHNA and YNFKEQ. CDR3 loop: CASSQVSGGGTDTQYF. The DNA of the CDR3 is TGTGCCAGCAGCCAAGTGAGCGGGGGGGGAACAGATACGCAGTATTTT.

This clone has just a few counts. This rearrangement joins TRBV2 to TRBJ1-4; D is undetermined. V gave up 10 bases and J gave up 7 bases, with 13 bases separating them. Germline V CDR1 and CDR2: SNHLY, FYNNEI. The CDR3 extends over 12 amino acids. The CDR3 protein is CATQAESEKLFF. The CDR3 nucleotides are TGTGCCACGCAAGCGGAGTCTGAAAAACTGTTTTTT.

This CDR3 reads CASSIEGQQYF. The DNA of the CDR3 is TGTGCCAGTAGTATAGAGGGCCAGCAGTACTTC. V is TRBV19 and J is TRBJ2-7; D unclear. Trimming stripped 0 bases from V and 8 bases from J, with 5 bases between. Germline lookup yields CDR1 LNHDA and CDR2 SQIVND (reference sequence). The CDR3 totals 11 residues.

The gene calls are TRBV7-2 and TRBJ2-3; no definite D call. CDR1 is SGHTA and CDR2 is FQGNSA in the germline V gene. V was shortened by 5 bases and J by 3 bases, with 6 bases between the two germline ends. The CDR3 covers 12 residues. CDR3 sequence: CASSLSTDTQYF. The CDR3 DNA follows: TGTGCCAGCAGCCTTAGTACAGATACGCAGTATTTT.

This chain links TRBV30 with TRBJ1-5; 7 positions agree with TRBD1. The germline CDR1 and CDR2 sequences are GTSNPN and SVGIG (reference sequence). V lost 2 bases, J lost 2 bases, and 3 bases stayed unmatched. The CDR3 loop spans 14 amino acids. CDR3 in DNA: TGTGCCTGGAGTAGGGGGCTTGGCAATCAGCCCCAGCATTTT. Its translation: CAWSRGLGNQPQHF.

The chain carries TRBV2 and TRBJ1-4, with 7 nucleotides matching TRBD1. With 6 bases clipped from V and 7 bases from J, the junction kept 8 bases outside the gene matches. Germline lookup yields CDR1 SNHLY and CDR2 FYNNEI. There are 14 residues in the CDR3. CDR3 region: CASSPRGRGEKLFF. The CDR3 coding sequence is TGTGCCAGCAGCCCCAGGGGGAGAGGTGAAAAACTGTTTTTT.